Following are 20 T cell receptor beta chains from one sample sequenced in a study of blood T cell repertoires in COVID-19 (dated by TCRdb to 2019 to 2021). The library was generated by the immunoSEQ multiplex PCR assay. Sourced from immuneACCESS, this table was stored by TCRdb with only in-frame sequences that have V and J called. A share of the clones is absent; for the studies checked, an unresolved V gene accounts for under half, and the remainder has no known explanation. The sample yields 150,000 to 200,000 clones; 80% were counted once. 6% to 8.5% of the sample is held by the ten biggest clonotypes. The sample was peripheral blood. The source of these receptors is a man aged 60-69 years with acute or convalescent COVID-19.

This chain links TRBV19 with TRBJ1-5; no clear D gene. The germline CDR1 and CDR2 sequences are LNHDA and SQIVND (reference sequence). The CDR3 totals 15 residues. The V end was cut by 3 bases, the J end by 6 bases, with 15 bases between. CDR3 in amino acids: CASSMYRDAPQPQHF. The CDR3 DNA sequence: TGTGCCAGTAGTATGTACCGGGATGCGCCTCAGCCCCAGCATTTT.

The genes are TRBV6-5 and TRBJ2-2; maybe TRBD1 (6 bases). This CDR3 is built from 15 residues. Germline V gives CDR1 MNHEY, CDR2 SVGAGI. V lost 2 bases to trimming and J lost 1 base, with 8 bases between them. DNA of the CDR3: TGTGCCAGCAGTTACACACAGGGGAACACCGGGGAGCTGTTTTTT. Translating gives CASSYTQGNTGELFF.

This sequence joins TRBV7-9 and TRBJ2-5; tentative D call: TRBD2 (5 bases). The V gene lost 3 bases and the J gene lost 5 bases, with 10 bases spanning the gap. Germline V gene lookup returns CDR1 SEHNR and CDR2 FQNEAQ (reference sequence). The CDR3 contains 13 residues. The CDR3 nucleotides are TGTGCCAGCAGCTTCCCTAGAGGGGAGACCCAGTACTTC. It yields the protein CASSFPRGETQYF.

The chain recombines TRBV9 with TRBJ2-6; D not resolved. V was shortened by 1 base and J by 4 bases, with 3 bases between the two germline ends. The CDR3 has 13 amino acids. The germline V gene encodes CDR1 SGDLS and CDR2 YYNGEE. The DNA for the CDR3 is TGTGCCAGCAGCGTATCAGGGGCCAACGTCCTGACTTTC. Amino acids: CASSVSGANVLTF.

V is TRBV18 and J is TRBJ2-7, with D maybe TRBD1 (7 bases). CDR1 is KGHSH, CDR2 LQKENI, per germline. CDR3 length: 15 amino acids. V was trimmed by 2 bases and J by 2 bases, leaving 13 bases between them. CDR3 nucleotide sequence: TGTGCCAGCTCACCATCAGGGGGGAGGACCTACGAGCAGTACTTC. Protein product: CASSPSGGRTYEQYF.

V and J are TRBV7-9 and TRBJ1-2; no firm D call. Germline-derived CDR1 and CDR2 are SEHNR and FQNEAQ (reference sequence). Trimming took 6 bases from V and 1 from J, leaving 6 bases between them. The CDR3 consists of 12 residues. For the CDR3, the DNA is TGTGCCAGCAGTTCCAATAACTATGGCTACACCTTC. This sequence encodes CASSSNNYGYTF. Full variable domain (missing parts from reference TRBV7-9 and TRBJ1-2): DTGVSQNPRHKITKRGQNVTFRCDPISEHNRLYWYRQTLGQGPEFLTYFQNEAQLEKSRLLSDRFSAERPKGSFSTLEIQRTEQGDSAMYLCASSSNNYGYTFGSGTRLTVV.

This chain joins TRBV6-1 and TRBJ2-1, with TRBD2 identical over 13 bases. Germline V gene sequence: CDR1 MNHNS, CDR2 SASEGT. The CDR3 spans 16 residues. J gave up 4 bases and V 4 bases, and 4 bases lay outside the gene matches. In DNA form, the CDR3 reads TGTGCCAGCAGTGGGACTAGCGGGGGCTCGTACAATGAGCAGTTCTTC. Amino acid sequence: CASSGTSGGSYNEQFF.

The chain joins TRBV4-1 to TRBJ2-7; 8 nucleotides match TRBD1. The CDR3 contains 16 residues. Germline-derived CDR1 and CDR2 are MGHRA and YSYEKL. J lost 3 bases, V lost 3 bases, and 10 bases had no gene match. The CDR3 reads CASSHPSGTGIYEQYF. DNA of the CDR3: TGCGCCAGCAGCCACCCCTCCGGGACAGGTATCTACGAGCAGTACTTC.

The V gene is TRBV27, the J gene TRBJ2-6; D is perhaps TRBD2 (5 bases). Germline CDR1 and CDR2: MNHEY and SMNVEV (reference sequence). CDR3 length equals 15 residues. The V and J ends lost 3 bases and 2 bases respectively, with 8 bases between them. The CDR3 here is CASSFSGAGANVLTF. In DNA form, the CDR3 reads TGTGCCAGCAGTTTCTCCGGGGCTGGGGCCAACGTCCTGACTTTC.

This clone was seen only once. V gene TRBV4-3 combines with J gene TRBJ2-1; 8 bases line up with TRBD1. The CDR3 has 18 residues. The ends lost 2 bases at V and 8 bases at J; junction bases unmatched: 17. Germline-derived CDR1 and CDR2 are LGHNA and YSLEER. In nucleotides, the CDR3 is TGCGCCAGCAGCCAATTATTTAGCTCGGACAGGGTTGGTGATGAGCAGTTCTTC. It yields the protein CASSQLFSSDRVGDEQFF.

The chain recombines TRBV29-1 with TRBJ2-5; tentative D call: TRBD2 (5 bases). The CDR3 has 12 amino acids. The germline CDR1 and CDR2 sequences are SQVTM and ANQGSEA. The V gene lost 3 bases and the J gene lost 5 bases, with 10 bases spanning the gap. In nucleotides, the CDR3 is TGCAGCGTTGACCATACTAGGGAGACCCAGTACTTC. The encoded protein is CSVDHTRETQYF.

This clone was found once. This chain uses TRBV6-1 with TRBJ1-5; perhaps TRBD1 as D (6 bases). The germline gives CDR1 MNHNS, CDR2 SASEGT. The CDR3 runs to 15 residues. The V end lost 5 bases, the J end lost 3 bases, and 14 bases lay between the germline ends. For the CDR3, the DNA is TGTGCCAGCAGTTCCAGGGGTGTTATCAATCAGCCCCAGCATTTT. Translating gives CASSSRGVINQPQHF.

This chain joins TRBV7-2 and TRBJ1-1; D call uncertain. The CDR3 has 14 amino acids. Germline V gene sequence: CDR1 SGHTA, CDR2 FQGNSA. Deletions cut 2 bases from V and 1 base from J, with 8 bases between. CDR3 nucleotides: TGTGCCAGCAGCTTACAATCGGGGAACACTGAAGCTTTCTTT. It translates to CASSLQSGNTEAFF.

V is TRBV19 and J is TRBJ1-5, with D possibly TRBD1 on 5 matching bases. The CDR3 is 14 amino acids. The V gene lost 7 bases and the J gene lost 4 bases, with 14 bases spanning the gap. CDR1 and CDR2 (germline): LNHDA, SQIVND (reference sequence). In nucleotides, the CDR3 is TGTGCCAGTATGAACAGGTACGGTAATCAGCCCCAGCATTTT. Residues: CASMNRYGNQPQHF. The full variable domain, rest sourced from reference TRBV19 and TRBJ1-5, is DGGITQSPKYLFRKEGQNVTLSCEQNLNHDAMYWYRQDPGQGLRLIYYSQIVNDFQKGDIAEGYSVSREKKESFPLTVTSAQKNPTAFYLCASMNRYGNQPQHFGDGTRLSIL.

V is TRBV6-5 and J is TRBJ1-2; TRBD1 matches 12 bases. With 7 bases clipped from V and 7 bases from J, the junction kept 7 bases outside the gene matches. Germline V lookup: CDR1 MNHEY, CDR2 SVGAGI. CDR3 size: 14 residues. CDR3 sequence reads: CASNPGTGGFGYTF. CDR3 sequence (DNA): TGTGCCAGCAACCCCGGGACAGGGGGCTTTGGCTACACCTTC.

The V call is TRBV27, the J call TRBJ1-2; 9 bases are shared with TRBD1. In germline, CDR1 is MNHEY, CDR2 SMNVEV (reference sequence). Germline trimming cut 3 bases from V and 4 bases from J; bases unmatched to any gene: 6. The CDR3 has 15 amino acids. Here the CDR3 reads CASSFGGTGTYGYTF. As DNA, the CDR3 is TGTGCCAGCAGTTTTGGTGGGACAGGGACCTATGGCTACACCTTC.

The V gene is TRBV25-1, the J gene TRBJ2-1; 12 bases map to TRBD2. V gave up 7 bases and J gave up 1 base; unmatched junction bases: 5. The germline V gene encodes CDR1 MGHDK and CDR2 SYGVNS. This CDR3 region has 16 residues. The CDR3 bases are TGTGCCAGCACCGGTCTAGCGGGAGGGTCCTACAATGAGCAGTTCTTC. Its protein product is CASTGLAGGSYNEQFF. Combining the CDR3 with reference TRBV25-1 and TRBJ2-1 gives the whole variable domain EADIYQTPRYLVIGTGKKITLECSQTMGHDKMYWYQQDPGMELHLIHYSYGVNSTEKGDLSSESTVSRIRTEHFPLTLESARPSHTSQYLCASTGLAGGSYNEQFFGPGTRLTVL.

The V gene is TRBV9, the J gene TRBJ2-6; unclear D gene. CDR1 SGDLS and CDR2 YYNGEE come from the germline V gene. CDR3 length: 15 residues. V was pared by 3 bases and J by 0 bases, with 7 bases between. CDR3 coding DNA: TGTGCCAGCAGCGGCGGATCCTCTGGGGCCAACGTCCTGACTTTC. Its translation: CASSGGSSGANVLTF.

This clone was detected a few times. The rearrangement joins TRBV24-1 to TRBJ1-5; 8 bases line up with TRBD1. Germline-derived CDR1 and CDR2 are KGHDR and SFDVKD. This CDR3 is built from 20 residues. After removal of 0 bases from V and 0 bases from J, the junction contained 12 bases not matched to a gene. The CDR3 reads CATSDLKTVDREYSNQPQHF. In DNA, the CDR3 is TGTGCCACCAGTGATTTGAAAACCGTGGACAGGGAGTATAGCAATCAGCCCCAGCATTTT.

This clone came up once. The chain employs TRBV5-1 and TRBJ2-7, with TRBD1 identical over 8 bases. Losses at the gene ends were 3 bases for V and 5 bases for J; bases not matched to a gene: 10. Germline CDR1 and CDR2: SGHRS and YFSETQ. There are 15 residues in the CDR3. CDR3 DNA sequence: TGCGCCAGCAGCTCTCAGGGGGCGATCCAGAACGAGCAGTACTTC. Protein product: CASSSQGAIQNEQYF.